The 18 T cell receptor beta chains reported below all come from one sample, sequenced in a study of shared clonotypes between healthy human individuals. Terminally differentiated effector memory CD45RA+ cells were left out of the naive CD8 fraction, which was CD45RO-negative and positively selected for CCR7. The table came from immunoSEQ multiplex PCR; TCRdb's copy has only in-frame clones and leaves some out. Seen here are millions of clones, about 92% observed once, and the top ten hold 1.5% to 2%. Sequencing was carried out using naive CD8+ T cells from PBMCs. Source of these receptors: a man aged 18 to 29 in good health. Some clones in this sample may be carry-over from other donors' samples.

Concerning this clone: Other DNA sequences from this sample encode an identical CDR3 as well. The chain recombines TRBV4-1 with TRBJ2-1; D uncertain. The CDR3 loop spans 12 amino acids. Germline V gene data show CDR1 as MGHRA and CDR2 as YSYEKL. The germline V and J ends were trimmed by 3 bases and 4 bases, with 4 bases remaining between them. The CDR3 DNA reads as TGCGCCAGCAGCCAGGGTTACAATGAGCAGTTCTTC. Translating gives CASSQGYNEQFF.

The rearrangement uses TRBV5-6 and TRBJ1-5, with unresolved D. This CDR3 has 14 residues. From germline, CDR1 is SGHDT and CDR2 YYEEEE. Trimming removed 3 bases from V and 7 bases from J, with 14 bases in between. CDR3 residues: CASSSAGIGQPQHF. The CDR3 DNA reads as TGTGCCAGCAGCTCCGCCGGAATTGGGCAGCCCCAGCATTTT.

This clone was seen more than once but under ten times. The CDR3 DNA sequence: TGCGCCAGCAGCCAGTCAGGGGGAAGCGGGGTTGAAGCTTTCTTT. Translated: CASSQSGGSGVEAFF. The chain uses TRBV5-1 and TRBJ1-1; 7 bases match TRBD1. There are 15 residues in the CDR3. Trimming at V came to 4 bases and at J to 7 bases, leaving 13 bases not matched to a gene. Per germline, CDR1 SGHRS and CDR2 YFSETQ.

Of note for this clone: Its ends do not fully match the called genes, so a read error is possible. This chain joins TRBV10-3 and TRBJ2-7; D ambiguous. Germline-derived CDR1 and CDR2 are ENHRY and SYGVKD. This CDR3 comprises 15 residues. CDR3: CAISESVRSSHEQYF. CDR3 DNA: TGTGCCATCAGTGAGTCCGTCAGATCCTCCCACGAGCAGTACTTC.

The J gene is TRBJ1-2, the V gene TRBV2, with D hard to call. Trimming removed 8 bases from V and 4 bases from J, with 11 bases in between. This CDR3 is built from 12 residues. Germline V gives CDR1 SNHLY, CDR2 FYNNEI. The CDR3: CASSAPVYGYTF. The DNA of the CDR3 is TGTGCCAGCTCCGCGCCCGTCTATGGCTACACCTTC.

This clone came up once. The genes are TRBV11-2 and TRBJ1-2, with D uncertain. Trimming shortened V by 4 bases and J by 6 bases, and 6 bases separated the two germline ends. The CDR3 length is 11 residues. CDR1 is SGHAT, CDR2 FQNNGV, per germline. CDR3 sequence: CASSSTNGYTF. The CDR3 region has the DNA TGTGCCAGCAGCTCCACCAATGGCTACACCTTC.

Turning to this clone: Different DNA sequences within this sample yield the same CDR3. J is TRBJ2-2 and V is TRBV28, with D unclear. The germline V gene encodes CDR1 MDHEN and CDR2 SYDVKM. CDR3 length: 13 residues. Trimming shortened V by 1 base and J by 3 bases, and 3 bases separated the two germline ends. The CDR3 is CASSLLDTGELFF. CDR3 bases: TGTGCCAGCAGTTTATTGGACACCGGGGAGCTGTTTTTT. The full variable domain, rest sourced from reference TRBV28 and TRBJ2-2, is DVKVTQSSRYLVKRTGEKVFLECVQDMDHENMFWYRQDPGLGLRLIYFSYDVKMKEKGDIPEGYSVSREKKERFSLILESASTNQTSMYLCASSLLDTGELFFGEGSRLTVL.

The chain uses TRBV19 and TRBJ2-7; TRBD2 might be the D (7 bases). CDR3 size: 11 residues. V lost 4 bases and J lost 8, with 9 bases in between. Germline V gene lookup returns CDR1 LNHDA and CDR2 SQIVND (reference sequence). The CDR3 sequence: CASSRGGQQYF. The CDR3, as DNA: TGTGCCAGTAGTAGGGGGGGGCAGCAGTACTTC.

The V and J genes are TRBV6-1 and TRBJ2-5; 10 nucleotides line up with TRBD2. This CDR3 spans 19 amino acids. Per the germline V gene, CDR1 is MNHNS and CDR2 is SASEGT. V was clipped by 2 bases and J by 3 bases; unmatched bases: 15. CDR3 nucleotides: TGTGCCAGCAGTGAAAGTTTGGGGTTGGAACTAGCGGGGAAAGAGACCCAGTACTTC. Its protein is CASSESLGLELAGKETQYF.

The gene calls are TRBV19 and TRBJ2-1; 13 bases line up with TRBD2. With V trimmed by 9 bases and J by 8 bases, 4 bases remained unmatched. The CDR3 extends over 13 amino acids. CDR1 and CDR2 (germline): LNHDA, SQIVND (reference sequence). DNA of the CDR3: TGTGCCAGCGGACTAGCGGGAGTGGATGAGCAGTTCTTC. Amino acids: CASGLAGVDEQFF.

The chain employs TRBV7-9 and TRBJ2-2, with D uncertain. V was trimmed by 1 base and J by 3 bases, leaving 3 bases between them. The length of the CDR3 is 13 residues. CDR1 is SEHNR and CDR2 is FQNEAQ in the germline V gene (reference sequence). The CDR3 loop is CASSLDYTGELFF. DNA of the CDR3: TGTGCCAGCAGCTTAGATTACACCGGGGAGCTGTTTTTT.

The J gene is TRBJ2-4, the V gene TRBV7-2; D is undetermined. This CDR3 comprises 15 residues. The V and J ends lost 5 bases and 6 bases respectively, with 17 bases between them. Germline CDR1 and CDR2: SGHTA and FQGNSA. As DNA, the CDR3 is TGTGCCAGCAGCCGTACAAGTACCCCCCTAAACATTCAGTACTTC. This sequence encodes CASSRTSTPLNIQYF.

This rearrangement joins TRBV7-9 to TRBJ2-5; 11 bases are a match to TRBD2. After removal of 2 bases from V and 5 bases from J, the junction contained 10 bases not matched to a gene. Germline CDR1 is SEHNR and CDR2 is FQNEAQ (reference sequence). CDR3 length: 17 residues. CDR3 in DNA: TGTGCCAGCAGCTTACCGACTAGCGGGGCCGCCCGGGAGACCCAGTACTTC. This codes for CASSLPTSGAARETQYF.

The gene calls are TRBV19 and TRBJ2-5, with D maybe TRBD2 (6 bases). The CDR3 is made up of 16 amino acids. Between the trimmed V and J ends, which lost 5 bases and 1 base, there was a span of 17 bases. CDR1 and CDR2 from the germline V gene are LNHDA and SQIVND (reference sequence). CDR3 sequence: CASSPRDDPFQETQYF. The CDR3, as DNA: TGTGCCAGTAGTCCGCGGGACGACCCTTTCCAAGAGACCCAGTACTTC.

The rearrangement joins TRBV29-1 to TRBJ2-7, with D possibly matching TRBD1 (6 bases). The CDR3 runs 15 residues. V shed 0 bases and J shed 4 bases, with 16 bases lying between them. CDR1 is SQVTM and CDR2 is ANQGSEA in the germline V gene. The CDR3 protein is CSVEDLQGQRYEQYF. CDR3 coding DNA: TGCAGCGTTGAAGATCTTCAAGGACAGAGGTACGAGCAGTACTTC.

CDR3 bases: TGTGCCAGCGGTTGGCCTACAGGGGAGACCCAGTACTTC. Translating gives CASGWPTGETQYF. The genes are TRBV27 and TRBJ2-5; tentatively, D is TRBD1 (6 bases). The CDR3 is 13 residues long. Germline CDR1 reads MNHEY; CDR2 reads SMNVEV (reference sequence). The V and J ends lost 8 bases and 5 bases respectively, with 15 bases between them.

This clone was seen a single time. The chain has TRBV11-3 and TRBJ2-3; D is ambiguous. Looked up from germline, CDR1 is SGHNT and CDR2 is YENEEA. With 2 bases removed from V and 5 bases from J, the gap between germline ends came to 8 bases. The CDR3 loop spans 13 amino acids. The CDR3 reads CASSLMGQDTQYF. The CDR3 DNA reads TGTGCCAGCAGCTTAATGGGTCAAGATACGCAGTATTTT.

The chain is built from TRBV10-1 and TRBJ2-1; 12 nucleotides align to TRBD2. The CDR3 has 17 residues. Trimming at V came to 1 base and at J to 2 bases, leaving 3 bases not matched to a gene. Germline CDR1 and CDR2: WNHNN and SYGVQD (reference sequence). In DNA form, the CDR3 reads TGCGCCAGCAGTGAGTGTCTAGCGGGAGGGCCCTACAATGAGCAGTTCTTC. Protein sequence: CASSECLAGGPYNEQFF.